This T cell receptor beta chain was sequenced for a study of human T cells and chemical hapten exposure. Germline V gene sequence: CDR1 SGHTA, CDR2 FQGNSA. The ends lost 4 bases at V and 2 bases at J; junction bases unmatched: 4. The length of the CDR3 is 15 residues. The time point: patch test 3, about 24 weeks after DPC sensitization. The treatment here: therapeutic diphenylcyclopropenone sensitization with weekly scalp DPC. This clonotype has a handful of counts. TCRdb passed the RACE reads through MiXCR, listing each CDR3 protein once. The table records about 190,000 distinct CDR3 sequences, 20% to 25% of them present only once.

The chain links TRBV7-2 to TRBJ2-2; 7 nucleotides match TRBD2. The sample consisted of whole blood, taken in connection with sensitization to the hapten diphenylcyclopropenone (DPC). The receptor was derived from a woman in her thirties or forties with alopecia areata. Some clones in this sample may be carry-over from other donors' samples. DNA for the CDR3: TGTGCCAGCAGCTCTAGCGGAATAAACACCGGGGAGCTGTTTTTT. It translates to CASSSSGINTGELFF.